The T cell receptor (beta chain) described here comes from a study of T cells in Graves' hyperthyroidism and ophthalmopathy. The junction had 14 bases not matched to a gene; V was cut back by 8 bases and J by 8 bases. The CDR3 covers 14 residues. Germline V lookup: CDR1 MNHEY, CDR2 SMNVEV (reference sequence). This clonotype was seen many times. Uncontrolled infection, other autoimmune disease, pregnancy or lactation excluded patients. What was amplified from RNA transcripts were TCR beta CDR3 regions. Using the HTBI primer set, a first-round RT-PCR was run on the TCR CDR3. TCRdb itself ran the multiplex PCR reads through MiXCR, one entry per CDR3 protein. In the table there are about 570,000 distinct CDR3 sequences, 40% to 55% of which are singletons.

The specimen sequenced was peripheral blood or thyroid tissue (not recorded which). V gene TRBV27 combines with J gene TRBJ1-2, with 7 bases aligning to TRBD1. This clonotype was obtained from an adult woman with Graves' disease, either hyperthyroidism or ophthalmopathy (not recorded which). CDR3 bases: TGTGCCAGCGGATTCGTCGACAGGGAGGGGGGCTACACCTTC. It yields the protein CASGFVDREGGYTF.